One sample yielded the 4 T cell receptor beta chains listed below, sequenced in a study of cytotoxic CD8 clonotypes in ibrutinib-treated CLL. Clones were read by immunoSEQ multiplex PCR, and TCRdb kept only the in-frame ones, dropping some. The table shows 150,000 to 200,000 clones, with approximately 91% occurring only once. Source: PBMCs, taken at disease progression, from a patient treated with ibrutinib. These receptors all stem from a human donor with chronic lymphocytic leukemia.

The V and J genes are TRBV19 and TRBJ2-5, with 7 bases lining up with TRBD1. With 3 bases clipped from V and 5 bases from J, the junction kept 12 bases outside the gene matches. The CDR3 covers 16 residues. CDR1 LNHDA and CDR2 SQIVND come from the germline V gene (reference sequence). CDR3 coding DNA: TGTGCCAGTAGTATTCCAGGGGGTAGATCAGGGGAGACCCAGTACTTC. This translates into CASSIPGGRSGETQYF.

The chain joins TRBV6-1 to TRBJ1-5; a weak D match, TRBD1 (6 bases). From germline, CDR1 is MNHNS and CDR2 SASEGT. This CDR3 is 15 amino acids long. Deletions cut 4 bases from V and 0 bases from J, with 10 bases between. In DNA form, the CDR3 reads TGTGCCAGCAGTGGAACAGGGATTAGCAATCAGCCCCAGCATTTT. Protein product: CASSGTGISNQPQHF.

The chain uses TRBV4-2 and TRBJ1-2; D remains unclear. Germline V gives CDR1 LGHNA, CDR2 YNFKEQ. The V gene lost 0 bases and the J gene lost 7 bases, with 15 bases spanning the gap. The CDR3 has 15 amino acids. The CDR3 bases are TGTGCCAGCAGCCAAGAAATAGGGCGAGCGGTTGGCTACACCTTC. This translates into CASSQEIGRAVGYTF.

This chain joins TRBV7-6 and TRBJ2-5, with TRBD2 matching 10 bases. This CDR3 is 16 amino acids long. V shed 3 bases and J 0 bases; nucleotides not matched to a gene: 4. The V gene's germline CDR1 is SGHVS and CDR2 FNYEAQ. CDR3 sequence: CASSFGLADHQETQYF. CDR3 DNA sequence: TGTGCCAGCAGCTTCGGACTAGCGGACCACCAAGAGACCCAGTACTTC.